Sequencing of this T cell receptor beta chain was carried out in a study of T-cell reconstitution after alpha-beta-depleted transplantation in children. Unique molecular identifiers were used in preparing the TCRbeta library. TCRdb re-called the PCR reads with MiXCR, one entry per CDR3 protein. There are roughly 190,000 distinct CDR3 sequences in the sample; more than 14% occur only once, and approximately 13% lies in the top ten. This CDR3 comprises 15 residues. V was clipped by 4 bases and J by 5 bases, with 14 bases between them. The sequence came from a human donor who donated a stem cell graft to a child with acute lymphoblastic leukemia. This chain links TRBV12-3 or TRBV12-4 with TRBJ2-2, with D possibly being TRBD1 or TRBD2 (5 bases each). Sequencing was performed on PBMCs from the stem cell graft donor, taken from the stem cell graft. The CDR3 DNA reads TGTGCCAGCAGTTCGAGGGGTTTGTCAACCGGGGAGCTGTTTTTT. This codes for CASSSRGLSTGELFF.